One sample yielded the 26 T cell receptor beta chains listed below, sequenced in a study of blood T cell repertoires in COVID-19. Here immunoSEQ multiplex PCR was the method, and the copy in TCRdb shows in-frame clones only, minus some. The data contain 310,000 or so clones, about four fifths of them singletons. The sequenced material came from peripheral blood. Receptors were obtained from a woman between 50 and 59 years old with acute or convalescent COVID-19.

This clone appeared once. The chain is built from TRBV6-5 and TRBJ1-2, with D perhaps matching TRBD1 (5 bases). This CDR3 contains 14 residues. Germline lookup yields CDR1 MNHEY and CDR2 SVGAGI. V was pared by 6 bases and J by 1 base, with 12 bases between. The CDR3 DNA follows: TGTGCCAGCAGCGGGGGACTGAGTAACTATGGCTACACCTTC. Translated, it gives CASSGGLSNYGYTF.

This CDR3 reads CATSREIGTGEAFF. The CDR3 DNA sequence: TGTGCCACCAGCAGAGAAATCGGTACAGGGGAAGCTTTCTTT. This chain uses TRBV15 with TRBJ1-1; maybe TRBD1 (6 bases). Germline lookup yields CDR1 LNHNV and CDR2 YYDKDF (reference sequence). V gave up 0 bases and J gave up 8 bases, with 13 bases separating them. There are 14 residues in the CDR3.

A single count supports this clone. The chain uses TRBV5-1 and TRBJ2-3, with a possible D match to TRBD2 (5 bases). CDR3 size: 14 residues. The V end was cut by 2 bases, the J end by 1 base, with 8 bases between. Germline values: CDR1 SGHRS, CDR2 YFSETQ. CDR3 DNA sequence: TGCGCCAGCAGCTTTCTGCGGGGCACAGATACGCAGTATTTT. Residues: CASSFLRGTDTQYF.

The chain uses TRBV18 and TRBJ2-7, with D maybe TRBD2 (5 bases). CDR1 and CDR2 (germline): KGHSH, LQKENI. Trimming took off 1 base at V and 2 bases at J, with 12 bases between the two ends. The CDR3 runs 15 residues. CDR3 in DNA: TGTGCCAGCTCACCACTCCTAAGCGGAACCTACGAGCAGTACTTC. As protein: CASSPLLSGTYEQYF. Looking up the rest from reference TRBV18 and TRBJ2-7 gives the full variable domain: NAGVMQNPRHLVRRRGQEARLRCSPMKGHSHVYWYRQLPEEGLKFMVYLQKENIIDESGMPKERFSAEFPKEGPSILRIQQVVRGDSAAYFCASSPLLSGTYEQYFGPGTRLTVT.

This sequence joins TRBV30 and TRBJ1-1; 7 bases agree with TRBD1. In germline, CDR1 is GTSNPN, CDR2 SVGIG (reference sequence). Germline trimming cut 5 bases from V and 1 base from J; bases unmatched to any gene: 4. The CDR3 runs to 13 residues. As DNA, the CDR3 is TGTGCCTGGCCGGACAGGCGGAACACTGAAGCTTTCTTT. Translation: CAWPDRRNTEAFF.

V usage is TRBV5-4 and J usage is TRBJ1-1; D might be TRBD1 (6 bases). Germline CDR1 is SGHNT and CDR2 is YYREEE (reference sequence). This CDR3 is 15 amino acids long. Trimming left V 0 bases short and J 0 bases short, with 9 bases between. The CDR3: CASSLDQGMNTEAFF. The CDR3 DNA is TGTGCCAGCAGCTTGGATCAGGGGATGAACACTGAAGCTTTCTTT. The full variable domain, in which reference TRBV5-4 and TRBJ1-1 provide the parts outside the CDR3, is ETGVTQSPTHLIKTRGQQVTLRCSSQSGHNTVSWYQQALGQGPQFIFQYYREEENGRGNFPPRFSGLQFPNYSSELNVNALELDDSALYLCASSLDQGMNTEAFFGQGTRLTVV.

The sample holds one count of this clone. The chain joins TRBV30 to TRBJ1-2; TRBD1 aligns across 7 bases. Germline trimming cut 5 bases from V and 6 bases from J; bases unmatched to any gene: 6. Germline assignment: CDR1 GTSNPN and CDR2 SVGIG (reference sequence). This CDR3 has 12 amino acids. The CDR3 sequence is CAWVLRGHGYTF. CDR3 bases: TGTGCCTGGGTGCTGAGGGGGCATGGCTACACCTTC.

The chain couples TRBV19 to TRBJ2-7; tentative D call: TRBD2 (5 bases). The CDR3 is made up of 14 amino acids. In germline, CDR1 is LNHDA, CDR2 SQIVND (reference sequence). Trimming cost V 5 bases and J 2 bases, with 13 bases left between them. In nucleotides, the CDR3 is TGTGCCAGTAGTCCCGACCCCGGGACCTACGAGCAGTACTTC. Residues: CASSPDPGTYEQYF.

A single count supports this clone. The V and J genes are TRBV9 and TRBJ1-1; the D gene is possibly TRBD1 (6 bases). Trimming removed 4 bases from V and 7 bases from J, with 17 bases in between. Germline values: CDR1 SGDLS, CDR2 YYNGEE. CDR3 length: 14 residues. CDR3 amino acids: CASSPDSHRYEAFF. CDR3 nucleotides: TGTGCCAGCAGCCCGGACAGCCACAGGTATGAAGCTTTCTTT.

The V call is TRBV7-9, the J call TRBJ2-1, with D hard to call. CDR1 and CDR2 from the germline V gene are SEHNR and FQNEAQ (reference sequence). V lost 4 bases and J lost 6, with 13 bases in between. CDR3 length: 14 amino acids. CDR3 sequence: CASSYSTLSNEQFF. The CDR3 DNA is TGTGCCAGCAGCTACTCGACTTTGAGCAATGAGCAGTTCTTC.

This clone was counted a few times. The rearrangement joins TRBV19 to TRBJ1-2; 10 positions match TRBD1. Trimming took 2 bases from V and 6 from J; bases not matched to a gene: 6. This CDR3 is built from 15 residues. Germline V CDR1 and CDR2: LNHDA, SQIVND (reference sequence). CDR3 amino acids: CASSIRRGQGNGYTF. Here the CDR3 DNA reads TGTGCCAGTAGTATACGGCGGGGACAGGGGAATGGCTACACCTTC.

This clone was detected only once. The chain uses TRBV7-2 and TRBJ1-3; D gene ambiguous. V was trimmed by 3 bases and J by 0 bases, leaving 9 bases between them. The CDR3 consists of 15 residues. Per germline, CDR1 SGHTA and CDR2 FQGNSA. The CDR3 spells CASSLLFYSGNTIYF. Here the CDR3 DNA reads TGTGCCAGCAGCTTGTTATTCTACTCTGGAAACACCATATATTTT.

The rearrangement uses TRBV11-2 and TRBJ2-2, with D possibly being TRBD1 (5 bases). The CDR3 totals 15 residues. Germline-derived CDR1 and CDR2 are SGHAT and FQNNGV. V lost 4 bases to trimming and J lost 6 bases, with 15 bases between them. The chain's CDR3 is CASSSHPTDPGELFF. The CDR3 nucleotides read TGTGCCAGCAGCTCCCACCCGACAGACCCCGGGGAGCTGTTTTTT.

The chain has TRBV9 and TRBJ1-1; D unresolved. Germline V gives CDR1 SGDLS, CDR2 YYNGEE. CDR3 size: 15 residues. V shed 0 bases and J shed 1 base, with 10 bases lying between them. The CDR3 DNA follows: TGTGCCAGCAGCGTAGTTCCCCAGGCGAACACTGAAGCTTTCTTT. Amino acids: CASSVVPQANTEAFF.

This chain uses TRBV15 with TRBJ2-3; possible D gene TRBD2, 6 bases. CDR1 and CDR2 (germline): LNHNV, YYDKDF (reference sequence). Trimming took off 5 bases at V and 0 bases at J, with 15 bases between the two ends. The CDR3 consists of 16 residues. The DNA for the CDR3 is TGTGCCACCAGCCGGAAACTGGGGGGTAGCACAGATACGCAGTATTTT. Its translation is CATSRKLGGSTDTQYF.

The CDR3 reads CAWTRTGYNSPLHF. In nucleotides, the CDR3 is TGTGCCTGGACCCGGACAGGGTATAATTCACCCCTCCACTTT. The rearrangement links TRBV30 to TRBJ1-6, with TRBD1 matching over 8 bases. The CDR3 covers 14 residues. Trimming cost V 4 bases and J 4 bases; bases outside gene matches: 3. Per the germline V gene, CDR1 is GTSNPN and CDR2 is SVGIG (reference sequence).

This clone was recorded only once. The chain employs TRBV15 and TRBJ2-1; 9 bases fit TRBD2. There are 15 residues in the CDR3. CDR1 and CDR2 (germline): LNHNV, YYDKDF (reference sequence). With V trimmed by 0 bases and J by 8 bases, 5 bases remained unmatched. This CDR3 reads CATSRDGTSLDEQFF. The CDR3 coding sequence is TGTGCCACCAGCAGAGATGGGACTAGCTTGGATGAGCAGTTCTTC.

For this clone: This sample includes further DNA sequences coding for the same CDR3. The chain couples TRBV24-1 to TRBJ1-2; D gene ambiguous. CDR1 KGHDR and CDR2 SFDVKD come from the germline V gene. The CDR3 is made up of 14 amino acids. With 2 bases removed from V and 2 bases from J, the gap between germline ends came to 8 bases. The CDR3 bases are TGTGCCACCAGTGATTCCGGCAGGAACTATGGCTACACCTTC. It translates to CATSDSGRNYGYTF.

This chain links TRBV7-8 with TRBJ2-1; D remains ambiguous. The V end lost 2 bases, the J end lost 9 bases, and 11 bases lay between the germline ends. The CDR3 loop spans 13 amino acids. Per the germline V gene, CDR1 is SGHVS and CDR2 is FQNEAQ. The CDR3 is CASSLRSLSEQFF. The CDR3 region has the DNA TGTGCCAGCAGCTTACGTTCCTTGAGTGAGCAGTTCTTC. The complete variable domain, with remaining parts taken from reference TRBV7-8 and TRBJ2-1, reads GAGVSQSPRYKVAKRGQDVALRCDPISGHVSLFWYQQALGQGPEFLTYFQNEAQLDKSGLPSDRFFAERPEGSVSTLKIQRTQQEDSAVYLCASSLRSLSEQFFGPGTRLTVL.

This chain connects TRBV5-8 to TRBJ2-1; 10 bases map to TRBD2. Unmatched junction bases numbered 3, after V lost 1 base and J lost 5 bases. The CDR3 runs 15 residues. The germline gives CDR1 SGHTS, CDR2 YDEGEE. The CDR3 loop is CASSLHTSGDNEQFF. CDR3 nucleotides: TGTGCCAGCAGCTTGCACACTAGCGGGGACAATGAGCAGTTCTTC.

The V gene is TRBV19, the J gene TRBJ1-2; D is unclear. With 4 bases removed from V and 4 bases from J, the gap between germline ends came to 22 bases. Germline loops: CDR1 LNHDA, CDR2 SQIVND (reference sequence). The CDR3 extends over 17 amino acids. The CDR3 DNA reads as TGTGCCAGTAGTACTTTAAAACCGGGAACCACTGGCTATGGCTACACCTTC. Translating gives CASSTLKPGTTGYGYTF.

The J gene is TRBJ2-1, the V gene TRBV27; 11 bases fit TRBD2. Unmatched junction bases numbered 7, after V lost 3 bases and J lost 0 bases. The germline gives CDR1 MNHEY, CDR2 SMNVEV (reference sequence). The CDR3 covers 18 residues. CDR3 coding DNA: TGTGCCAGCAGTTTGGTAGCGGGAGGGATTAGCTCCTACAATGAGCAGTTCTTC. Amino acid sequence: CASSLVAGGISSYNEQFF.

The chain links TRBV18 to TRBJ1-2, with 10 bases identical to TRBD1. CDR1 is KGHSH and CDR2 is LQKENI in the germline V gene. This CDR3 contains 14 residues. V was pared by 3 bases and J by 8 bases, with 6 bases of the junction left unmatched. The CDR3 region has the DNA TGTGCCAGCTCACCCCAGGGACAGGGGAGGGGCTACACCTTC. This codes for CASSPQGQGRGYTF.

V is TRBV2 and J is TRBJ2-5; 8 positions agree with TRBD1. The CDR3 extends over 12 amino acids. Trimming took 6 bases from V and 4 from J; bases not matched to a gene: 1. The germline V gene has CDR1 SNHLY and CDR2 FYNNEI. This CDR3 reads CASRQGGETQYF. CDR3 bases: TGTGCCAGCAGACAGGGGGGAGAGACCCAGTACTTC.

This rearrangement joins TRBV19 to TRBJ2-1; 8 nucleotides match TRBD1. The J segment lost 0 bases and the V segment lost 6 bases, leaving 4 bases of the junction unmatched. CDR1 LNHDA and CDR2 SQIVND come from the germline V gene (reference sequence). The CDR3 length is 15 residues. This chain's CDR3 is CASRTGVSSYNEQFF. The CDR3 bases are TGTGCCAGTAGGACAGGGGTCAGCTCCTACAATGAGCAGTTCTTC.

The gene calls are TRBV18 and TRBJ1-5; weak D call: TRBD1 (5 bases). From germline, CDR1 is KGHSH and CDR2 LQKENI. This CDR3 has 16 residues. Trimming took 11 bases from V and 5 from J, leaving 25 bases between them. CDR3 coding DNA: TGTGCCCCCAGGGACTCTCAAGGGCCCCATCATCAGCCCCAGCATTTT. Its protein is CAPRDSQGPHHQPQHF.